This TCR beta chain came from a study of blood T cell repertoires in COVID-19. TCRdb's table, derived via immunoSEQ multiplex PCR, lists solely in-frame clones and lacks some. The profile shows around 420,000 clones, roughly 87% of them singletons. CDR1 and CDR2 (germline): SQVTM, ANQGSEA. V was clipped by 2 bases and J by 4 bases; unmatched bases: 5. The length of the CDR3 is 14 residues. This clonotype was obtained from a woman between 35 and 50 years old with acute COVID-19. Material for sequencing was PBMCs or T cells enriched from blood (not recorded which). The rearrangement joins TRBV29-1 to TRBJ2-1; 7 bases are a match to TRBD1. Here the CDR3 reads CSVEIARGYNEQFF. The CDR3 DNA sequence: TGCAGCGTTGAAATAGCCAGGGGGTACAATGAGCAGTTCTTC.